This TCR beta chain was documented in a study of shared clonotypes between healthy human individuals. CD4+ cells were split into CD45RA+ naive and CD45RA-negative memory subsets. TCRdb keeps only in-frame clones here, not all; method: immunoSEQ multiplex PCR. The sample records roughly 1,100,000 clones, approximately 72% being singletons. For this clone: Other nucleotide sequences from this sample produce the same CDR3.

This sequence was found in a young man in good health. Sequenced sample: memory CD4+ T cells sorted from blood. As to subset: CD45RA-negative fraction.

CDR3 residues: CASSSSGGGYNEQFF. The CDR3 DNA sequence: TGTGCCAGCAGCAGCAGCGGCGGGGGTTACAATGAGCAGTTCTTC. The genes are TRBV7-2 and TRBJ2-1, with TRBD2 identical over 7 bases. The CDR3 has 15 amino acids. The germline V gene has CDR1 SGHTA and CDR2 FQGNSA. After removal of 5 bases from V and 4 bases from J, the junction contained 8 bases not matched to a gene.